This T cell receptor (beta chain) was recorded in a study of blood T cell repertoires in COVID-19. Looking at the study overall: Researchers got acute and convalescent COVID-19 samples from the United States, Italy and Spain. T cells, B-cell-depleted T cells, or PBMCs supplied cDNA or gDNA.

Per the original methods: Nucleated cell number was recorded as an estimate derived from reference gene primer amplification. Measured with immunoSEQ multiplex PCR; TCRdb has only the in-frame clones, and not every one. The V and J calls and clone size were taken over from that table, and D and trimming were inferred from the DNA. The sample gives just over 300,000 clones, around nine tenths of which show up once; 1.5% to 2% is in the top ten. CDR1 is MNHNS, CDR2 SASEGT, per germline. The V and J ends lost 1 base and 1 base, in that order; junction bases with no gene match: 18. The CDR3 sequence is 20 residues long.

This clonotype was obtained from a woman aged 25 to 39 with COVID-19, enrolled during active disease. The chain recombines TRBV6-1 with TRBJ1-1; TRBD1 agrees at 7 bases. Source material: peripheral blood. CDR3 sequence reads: CASSEEGQGVYAGANTEAFF. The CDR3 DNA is TGTGCCAGCAGTGAAGAAGGTCAGGGGGTTTACGCAGGAGCGAACACTGAAGCTTTCTTT.